Below, 19 T cell receptor beta chains from the same sample are listed, as sequenced in a study of human T cells and chemical hapten exposure. This sample's time point: patch test 1, 2 weeks after DPC sensitization. Documented treatment: therapeutic diphenylcyclopropenone sensitization with weekly scalp DPC. MiXCR, applied by TCRdb to the RACE reads, yields one record per CDR3 protein. Of some 120,000 distinct CDR3 sequences listed, 9.5% to 13% are singletons. The specimen was whole blood, collected in connection with sensitization to the hapten diphenylcyclopropenone (DPC). These receptors all come from a woman in her forties or fifties with alopecia areata. Some clones in this sample may be carry-over from other donors' samples.

This clonotype was observed a handful of times. The chain combines TRBV18 with TRBJ1-5; 7 nucleotides agree with TRBD1. The CDR3 contains 15 residues. CDR1 is KGHSH, CDR2 LQKENI, per germline. V lost 5 bases and J lost 8; bases outside the gene matches: 12. As DNA, the CDR3 is TGTGCCAGCTCAGCGACAATAGGGGGCGAGGAGCCCCAGCATTTT. Amino acids: CASSATIGGEEPQHF.

This clonotype has just a few counts. V usage is TRBV28 and J usage is TRBJ1-2; D uncertain. Germline assignment: CDR1 MDHEN and CDR2 SYDVKM. V lost 2 bases to trimming and J lost 3 bases, with 4 bases between them. The length of the CDR3 is 12 residues. The CDR3: CASSLKDYGYTF. The CDR3 DNA follows: TGTGCCAGCAGTTTAAAGGACTATGGCTACACCTTC.

This chain links TRBV4-1 with TRBJ2-7, with TRBD1 matching 10 bases. Germline trimming cut 1 base from V and 3 bases from J; bases unmatched to any gene: 3. Germline assignment: CDR1 MGHRA and CDR2 YSYEKL. The CDR3 is 15 residues long. CDR3 coding DNA: TGCGCCAGCAGCCAAGCTGGGACAGGGGTCTACGAGCAGTACTTC. Translating it yields CASSQAGTGVYEQYF.

This chain links TRBV28 with TRBJ2-1; the match to TRBD2 covers 8 bases. Germline V gene sequence: CDR1 MDHEN, CDR2 SYDVKM. The CDR3 extends over 15 amino acids. The trim removed 1 base at V and 3 bases at J, leaving 2 bases unmatched. CDR3 nucleotide sequence: TGTGCCAGCAGTTTATTTACTAGCGGCTACAATGAGCAGTTCTTC. Translation: CASSLFTSGYNEQFF.

The chain combines TRBV29-1 with TRBJ1-4, with D possibly matching TRBD1 (5 bases). Germline CDR1 SQVTM, CDR2 ANQGSEA. The CDR3 spans 13 residues. V was cut by 6 bases and J by 8 bases, with 16 bases left in between. CDR3 loop: CSVWTYTPEKLFF. The CDR3 DNA reads TGCAGCGTGTGGACATATACTCCCGAAAAACTGTTTTTT.

CDR3 sequence: CASSQDPSYGYTF. CDR3 in DNA: TGTGCCAGCAGCCAAGATCCGTCATATGGCTACACCTTC. The chain combines TRBV14 with TRBJ1-2; no clear D. V lost 0 bases and J 5 bases, leaving 7 bases between the germline ends. The germline CDR1 and CDR2 sequences are SGHDN and FVKESK. The CDR3 extends over 13 amino acids.

CDR3 in amino acids: CASRTNEQFF. The CDR3 DNA follows: TGTGCCAGCAGGACCAATGAGCAGTTCTTC. J is TRBJ2-1 and V is TRBV12-3 or TRBV12-4; no firm D call. This CDR3 is built from 10 residues. Trimming pared 6 bases from V and 6 bases from J, leaving 3 bases between.

This clonotype has a count of ten or more. The chain uses TRBV6-2 or TRBV6-3 and TRBJ2-5; 15 bases align to TRBD2. The CDR3 is 19 amino acids. After removal of 5 bases from V and 0 bases from J, the junction contained 10 bases not matched to a gene. CDR1 and CDR2 from the germline V gene are MNHEY and SVGEGT. DNA for the CDR3: TGTGCCAGCAGTCCAACCACGGGACTAGCGGGGGGATACCAAGAGACCCAGTACTTC. Amino acid sequence: CASSPTTGLAGGYQETQYF.

This clonotype appeared many times. CDR3 sequence (DNA): TGTGCCACCTGGGGGGCGAGGTTCCCTTACGAGCAGTACTTC. It translates to CATWGARFPYEQYF. This chain connects TRBV6-2 or TRBV6-3 to TRBJ2-7; D tentatively reads TRBD1 or TRBD2 (6 bases each). The germline gives CDR1 MNHEY, CDR2 SVGEGT. V was shortened by 10 bases and J by 4 bases, with 20 bases between the two germline ends. The CDR3 has 14 residues.

This clonotype occurred many times. V is TRBV29-1 and J is TRBJ1-5; D is perhaps TRBD1 (5 bases). The CDR3 runs 13 residues. V shed 5 bases and J shed 2 bases, with 10 bases lying between them. In germline, CDR1 is SQVTM, CDR2 ANQGSEA. CDR3 sequence reads: CSVWQGGNQPQHF. Here the CDR3 DNA reads TGCAGCGTTTGGCAGGGAGGCAATCAGCCCCAGCATTTT.

Only a few counts were recorded for this clonotype. V gene TRBV18 combines with J gene TRBJ1-5; D ambiguous. Germline CDR1 is KGHSH and CDR2 is LQKENI. V lost 0 bases and J 5 bases, leaving 17 bases between the germline ends. The CDR3 extends over 17 amino acids. The CDR3 sequence: CASSPPEWVNLYQPQHF. For the CDR3, the DNA is TGTGCCAGCTCACCACCGGAGTGGGTCAATCTATATCAGCCCCAGCATTTT.

This clonotype showed up just a few times. Here the CDR3 DNA reads TGTGCCAGCGAGGGGGGGCCCGGACATAATTCACCCCTCCACTTT. Its translation is CASEGGPGHNSPLHF. The chain links TRBV25-1 to TRBJ1-6, with a weak D call TRBD1 (6 bases). There are 15 residues in the CDR3. The V gene lost 8 bases and the J gene lost 5 bases, with 16 bases spanning the gap. Germline CDR1 is MGHDK and CDR2 is SYGVNS.

This clonotype was seen a few times. The chain uses TRBV5-4 and TRBJ2-5; 8 nucleotides align to TRBD1. This CDR3 comprises 14 residues. Germline V gene sequence: CDR1 SGHNT, CDR2 YYREEE (reference sequence). With V trimmed by 5 bases and J by 5 bases, 8 bases remained unmatched. Here the CDR3 DNA reads TGTGCCAGCAGAGCCCAGGGGGCAGGGGAGACCCAGTACTTC. It specifies CASRAQGAGETQYF.

The genes are TRBV2 and TRBJ2-2; 10 bases align to TRBD2. V gave up 5 bases and J gave up 4 bases; unmatched junction bases: 10. Germline CDR1 is SNHLY and CDR2 is FYNNEI. This CDR3 region has 17 residues. The CDR3 region is CASSFWALAGITGELFF. CDR3 DNA sequence: TGTGCCAGCAGTTTCTGGGCACTAGCGGGAATCACCGGGGAGCTGTTTTTT.

The chain is built from TRBV7-2 and TRBJ2-5; D call uncertain. The germline V gene encodes CDR1 SGHTA and CDR2 FQGNSA. There are 13 residues in the CDR3. V gave up 1 base and J gave up 3 bases, with 6 bases separating them. The CDR3 region has the DNA TGTGCCAGCAGCTTAGAGGCCAAAGAGACCCAGTACTTC. It encodes CASSLEAKETQYF.

As to this clonotype: Because the CDR3 is missing its conserved closing phenylalanine or tryptophan, this is likely a read error. V usage is TRBV2 and J usage is TRBJ2-3, with 9 bases fitting TRBD1. V gave up 5 bases and J gave up 3 bases; unmatched junction bases: 3. CDR1 SNHLY and CDR2 FYNNEI come from the germline V gene. This CDR3 region has 14 residues. The CDR3 DNA is TGTGCCAGCAGTCTCGGACAGGGGACAGATACGCAGTATTCT. Translating it yields CASSLGQGTDTQYS.

This clonotype showed up just a few times. This chain joins TRBV27 and TRBJ2-7, with 12 bases that match TRBD2. Germline-derived CDR1 and CDR2 are MNHEY and SMNVEV (reference sequence). The CDR3 sequence is 15 residues long. Trimming removed 4 bases from V and 3 bases from J; junction bases left unmatched: 4. In DNA form, the CDR3 reads TGTGCCAGCAGTTCTAGCGGGGGGGACAACTACGAGCAGTACTTC. Amino acid sequence: CASSSSGGDNYEQYF.

This clonotype was counted a few times. The chain recombines TRBV12-3 or TRBV12-4 with TRBJ2-2; D might be TRBD1 (6 bases). Trimming cost V 6 bases and J 0 bases, with 11 bases left between them. The CDR3 covers 15 residues. CDR3 bases: TGTGCCAGCAGCCAAGGGACAACGAACACCGGGGAGCTGTTTTTT. This encodes CASSQGTTNTGELFF.

V and J are TRBV2 and TRBJ1-4; 7 bases align to TRBD1. The CDR3 is made up of 16 amino acids. V dropped 2 bases and J dropped 8; count of bases not matched to a gene: 11. The germline CDR1 and CDR2 sequences are SNHLY and FYNNEI. Here the CDR3 reads CASSESRDSGYEKLFF. The CDR3 DNA reads as TGTGCCAGCAGTGAATCCCGGGACAGCGGATACGAAAAACTGTTTTTT. Full variable domain (missing parts from reference TRBV2 and TRBJ1-4): EPEVTQTPSHQVTQMGQEVILRCVPISNHLYFYWYRQILGQKVEFLVSFYNNEISEKSEIFDDQFSVERPDGSNFTLKIRSTKLEDSAMYFCASSESRDSGYEKLFFGSGTQLSVL.